This is a list of T cell receptor beta chains from one sample in a study of blood T cell repertoires in COVID-19. Libraries were prepared by immunoSEQ multiplex PCR; TCRdb keeps only in-frame clonotypes and omits some of them. The table has roughly 350,000 clones, 92% seen once. The specimen sequenced was PBMCs or T cells enriched from blood (not recorded which). The receptors originated from a woman in her 30s who had recovered from COVID-19. The CDR3 runs from the conserved cysteine through the conserved F or W. A D gene is named only where the DNA matches it firmly. Clone size is shown for a subset of rows, as once, few, many or a class of expanded clone.

d_gene: -; j_gene: TRBJ2-7; abundance: -; v_gene: TRBV11-2; CDR3nt: TGTGCCAGCAGCTCCTCACGCGTCGACGAGCAGTACTTC; CDR3aa: CASSSSRVDEQYF
d_gene: -; j_gene: TRBJ1-2; abundance: -; v_gene: TRBV28; CDR3nt: TGTGCCAGCAGTTTTTCCGAGGTCTATGGCTACACCTTC; CDR3aa: CASSFSEVYGYTF
d_gene: -; j_gene: TRBJ2-7; abundance: -; v_gene: TRBV5-1; CDR3nt: TGCGCCAGCAGCTTGGGTGGGACTTCAAGCTCCTACGAGCAGTACTTC; CDR3aa: CASSLGGTSSSYEQYF
d_gene: TRBD1; j_gene: TRBJ1-5; abundance: -; v_gene: TRBV6-2/TRBV6-3; CDR3nt: TGTGCCAGCAGTTACTCTCCCACTATTGCACAGGGGGCTCAGCCCCAGCATTTT; CDR3aa: CASSYSPTIAQGAQPQHF
d_gene: -; j_gene: TRBJ1-6; abundance: -; v_gene: TRBV3-1/TRBV3-2; CDR3nt: TGTGCCAGCAGCCAGACAGGAACCTATAATTCACCCCTCCACTTT; CDR3aa: CASSQTGTYNSPLHF
d_gene: TRBD1; j_gene: TRBJ2-7; abundance: -; v_gene: TRBV28; CDR3nt: TGTGCCAGCAGTTTAGTCCCACCGGGACAGTACGAGCAGTACTTC; CDR3aa: CASSLVPPGQYEQYF
d_gene: -; j_gene: TRBJ2-3; abundance: once; v_gene: TRBV5-1; CDR3nt: TGCGCCAGCAGCTTGTATCCGGGGTCAGATACGCAGTATTTT; CDR3aa: CASSLYPGSDTQYF
d_gene: -; j_gene: TRBJ1-3; abundance: -; v_gene: TRBV21-1; CDR3nt: TGTGCCAGCAGCAATAGGAGGGAGGGAGGAAACACCATATATTTT; CDR3aa: CASSNRREGGNTIYF
d_gene: -; j_gene: TRBJ1-1; abundance: -; v_gene: TRBV28; CDR3nt: TGTGCCAGTCGGGGGGGGAACACTGAAGCTTTCTTT; CDR3aa: CASRGGNTEAFF
d_gene: -; j_gene: TRBJ1-4; abundance: -; v_gene: TRBV20-1; CDR3nt: TGCAGTGCTAGTTCGGGAGGAAATGGTGAAAAACTGTTTTTT; CDR3aa: CSASSGGNGEKLFF
d_gene: -; j_gene: TRBJ2-7; abundance: -; v_gene: TRBV9; CDR3nt: TGTGCCAGCAGCGTAGAGAGAAATAGCTACGAGCAGTACTTC; CDR3aa: CASSVERNSYEQYF
d_gene: TRBD2; j_gene: TRBJ2-3; abundance: -; v_gene: TRBV7-9; CDR3nt: TGTGCCAGCAGCCCGACTAGCGGGGGCCAGGAAGATACGCAGTATTTT; CDR3aa: CASSPTSGGQEDTQYF
d_gene: -; j_gene: TRBJ2-3; abundance: -; v_gene: TRBV7-9; CDR3nt: TGTGCCAGCAGTTTTGAGTCCGATACGCAGTATTTT; CDR3aa: CASSFESDTQYF
d_gene: TRBD1; j_gene: TRBJ1-4; abundance: -; v_gene: TRBV4-3; CDR3nt: TGCGCCAGCAGCCAAGCCAGGGGGATTGCTAATGAAAAACTGTTTTTT; CDR3aa: CASSQARGIANEKLFF
d_gene: -; j_gene: TRBJ2-7; abundance: -; v_gene: TRBV10-3; CDR3nt: TGTGCCATCATGGGGGCCGTAATGGGCTCCTACGAGCAGTACTTC; CDR3aa: CAIMGAVMGSYEQYF
d_gene: -; j_gene: TRBJ1-2; abundance: -; v_gene: TRBV7-9; CDR3nt: TGTGCCAGCACCAAACCCCCAGGGACTGAAGGCTACACCTTC; CDR3aa: CASTKPPGTEGYTF
d_gene: TRBD2; j_gene: TRBJ2-7; abundance: -; v_gene: TRBV4-1; CDR3nt: TGCGCCAGCAGCCAGGGCGGACTAGCGGGAGAGTGGGGCTCCTACGAGCAGTACTTC; CDR3aa: CASSQGGLAGEWGSYEQYF
d_gene: -; j_gene: TRBJ2-5; abundance: -; v_gene: TRBV5-4; CDR3nt: TGTGCCAGCAGCTTGGGTTATCAAGAGACCCAGTACTTC; CDR3aa: CASSLGYQETQYF
d_gene: TRBD2; j_gene: TRBJ2-4; abundance: once; v_gene: TRBV19; CDR3nt: TGTGCCAGTAGTATCGGGACTAGCGGGACAGCCAAAAACATTCAGTACTTC; CDR3aa: CASSIGTSGTAKNIQYF
d_gene: TRBD1; j_gene: TRBJ1-5; abundance: -; v_gene: TRBV28; CDR3nt: TGTGCCAGCAGCCCCATATGGGACAGTAATCAGCCCCAGCATTTT; CDR3aa: CASSPIWDSNQPQHF
d_gene: -; j_gene: TRBJ2-3; abundance: -; v_gene: TRBV6-5; CDR3nt: TGTGCCAGCAGGAGGGAAAGCACAGATACGCAGTATTTT; CDR3aa: CASRRESTDTQYF
d_gene: TRBD2; j_gene: TRBJ2-7; abundance: -; v_gene: TRBV7-7; CDR3nt: TGTGCTAGCAGCTCCTCGACGGGACTAGTTTACGAGCAGTACTTC; CDR3aa: CASSSSTGLVYEQYF
d_gene: TRBD1; j_gene: TRBJ2-7; abundance: -; v_gene: TRBV27; CDR3nt: TGTGCCAGCAGTTTATCTTCCTCCGGGACAGGGTCCTCCTACGAGCAGTACTTC; CDR3aa: CASSLSSSGTGSSYEQYF
d_gene: -; j_gene: TRBJ1-1; abundance: -; v_gene: TRBV28; CDR3nt: TGTGCCAGCAGTTTGGCGGTAATGAACACTGAAGCTTTCTTT; CDR3aa: CASSLAVMNTEAFF
d_gene: -; j_gene: TRBJ1-1; abundance: -; v_gene: TRBV18; CDR3nt: TGTGCCAGCTCACCAACGGGTTATGATGCTGAAGCTTTCTTT; CDR3aa: CASSPTGYDAEAFF
d_gene: -; j_gene: TRBJ1-4; abundance: -; v_gene: TRBV4-3; CDR3nt: TGCGCCAGCAGCCAAGTATCCGGCGGGATCACTAATGAAAAACTGTTTTTT; CDR3aa: CASSQVSGGITNEKLFF
d_gene: TRBD2; j_gene: TRBJ2-2; abundance: -; v_gene: TRBV29-1; CDR3nt: TGCAGCGTTGAAGATCCAGCGGGACAGGCTTTAGCGGGAGGGCCCTCCGGGGAGCTGTTTTTT; CDR3aa: CSVEDPAGQALAGGPSGELFF
d_gene: -; j_gene: TRBJ2-5; abundance: -; v_gene: TRBV9; CDR3nt: TGTGCCAGCACTCCAGGGTCCTCACGGGAGACCCAGTACTTC; CDR3aa: CASTPGSSRETQYF
d_gene: TRBD1; j_gene: TRBJ2-2; abundance: -; v_gene: TRBV19; CDR3nt: TGTGCCAGTAGTATTAGGCGGGGACAGGGTGTCACCGGGGAGCTGTTTTTT; CDR3aa: CASSIRRGQGVTGELFF
d_gene: TRBD1; j_gene: TRBJ1-1; abundance: -; v_gene: TRBV12-3/TRBV12-4; CDR3nt: TGTGCCAGCAGTTTAAGACAGGGCGGCGCTTTCTTT; CDR3aa: CASSLRQGGAFF
d_gene: TRBD2; j_gene: TRBJ2-1; abundance: -; v_gene: TRBV2; CDR3nt: TGTGCCAGCATGGGGAGGGGACCCTACAATGAGCAGTTCTTC; CDR3aa: CASMGRGPYNEQFF
d_gene: TRBD2; j_gene: TRBJ2-1; abundance: -; v_gene: TRBV27; CDR3nt: TGTGCCAGCAGTTACAGTGGACTAGCGGGAGGTAATGAGCAGTTCTTC; CDR3aa: CASSYSGLAGGNEQFF
d_gene: TRBD1; j_gene: TRBJ1-2; abundance: -; v_gene: TRBV7-2; CDR3nt: TGTGCCAGCAGCGAGGGACAGGCTTTTAACTATGGCTACACCTTC; CDR3aa: CASSEGQAFNYGYTF
d_gene: -; j_gene: TRBJ1-5; abundance: -; v_gene: TRBV3-1/TRBV3-2; CDR3nt: TGTGCCAGCAGCAACGCTCTATATCAGCCCCAGCATTTT; CDR3aa: CASSNALYQPQHF
d_gene: TRBD1; j_gene: TRBJ2-7; abundance: -; v_gene: TRBV19; CDR3nt: TGTGCCAGTAGCACAGGGGGCCAACGTTCTCACGAGCAGTACTTC; CDR3aa: CASSTGGQRSHEQYF
d_gene: TRBD2; j_gene: TRBJ2-5; abundance: -; v_gene: TRBV7-9; CDR3nt: TGTGCCAGCAGCTTGGGTAGCGGGAGAGTGGAGACCCAGTACTTC; CDR3aa: CASSLGSGRVETQYF
d_gene: TRBD2; j_gene: TRBJ2-2; abundance: -; v_gene: TRBV28; CDR3nt: TGTGCCAGCAGTTTTCCCTTTCCTAGCGGGGGCTACACCGGGGAGCTGTTTTTT; CDR3aa: CASSFPFPSGGYTGELFF
d_gene: TRBD1; j_gene: TRBJ2-6; abundance: once; v_gene: TRBV11-3; CDR3nt: TGTGCCAGCAGCTTAGATGGACAGGGGACGGACGGGGCCAACGTCCTGACTTTC; CDR3aa: CASSLDGQGTDGANVLTF
d_gene: -; j_gene: TRBJ2-7; abundance: -; v_gene: TRBV6-2/TRBV6-3; CDR3nt: TGTGCCAGCAGTGTACAGTATTCGGTCTACGAGCAGTACTTC; CDR3aa: CASSVQYSVYEQYF